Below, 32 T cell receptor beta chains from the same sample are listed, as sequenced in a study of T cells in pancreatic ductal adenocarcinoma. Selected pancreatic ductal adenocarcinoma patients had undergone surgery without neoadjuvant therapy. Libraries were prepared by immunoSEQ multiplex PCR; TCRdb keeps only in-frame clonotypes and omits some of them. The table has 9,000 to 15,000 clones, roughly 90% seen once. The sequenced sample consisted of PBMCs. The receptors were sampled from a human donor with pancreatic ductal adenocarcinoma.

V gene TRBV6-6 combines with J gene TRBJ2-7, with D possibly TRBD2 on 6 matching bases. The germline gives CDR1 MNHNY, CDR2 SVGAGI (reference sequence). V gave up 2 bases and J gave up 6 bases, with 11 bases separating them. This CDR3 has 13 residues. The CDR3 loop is CASSYGPSAEQYF. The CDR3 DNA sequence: TGTGCCAGCAGTTACGGGCCTAGCGCCGAGCAGTACTTC.

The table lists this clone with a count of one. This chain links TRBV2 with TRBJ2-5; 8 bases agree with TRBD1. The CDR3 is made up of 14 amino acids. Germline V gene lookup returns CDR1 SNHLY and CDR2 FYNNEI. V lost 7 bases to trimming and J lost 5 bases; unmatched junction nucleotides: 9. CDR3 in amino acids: CASTKDRARETQYF. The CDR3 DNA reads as TGTGCCAGCACCAAGGACAGGGCCAGGGAGACCCAGTACTTC.

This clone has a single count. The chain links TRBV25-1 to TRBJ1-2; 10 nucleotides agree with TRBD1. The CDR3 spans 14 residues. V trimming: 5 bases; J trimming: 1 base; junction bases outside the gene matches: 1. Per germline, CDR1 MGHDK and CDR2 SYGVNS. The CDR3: CASSRTGGNYGYTF. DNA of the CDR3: TGTGCCAGCAGTAGGACAGGGGGTAACTATGGCTACACCTTC.

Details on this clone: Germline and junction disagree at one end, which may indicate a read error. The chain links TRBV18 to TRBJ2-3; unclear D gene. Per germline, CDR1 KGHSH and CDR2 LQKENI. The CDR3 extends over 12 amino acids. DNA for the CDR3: TGTGCCACCTCATCCGAGGCGGATACGCAGTATTTT. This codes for CATSSEADTQYF.

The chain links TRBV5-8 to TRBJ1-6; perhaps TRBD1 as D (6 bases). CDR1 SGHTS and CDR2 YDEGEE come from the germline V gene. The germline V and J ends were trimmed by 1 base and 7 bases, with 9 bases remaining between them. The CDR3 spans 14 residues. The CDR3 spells CASSLRGENSPLHF. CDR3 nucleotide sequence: TGTGCCAGCAGCTTGAGGGGGGAGAATTCACCCCTCCACTTT.

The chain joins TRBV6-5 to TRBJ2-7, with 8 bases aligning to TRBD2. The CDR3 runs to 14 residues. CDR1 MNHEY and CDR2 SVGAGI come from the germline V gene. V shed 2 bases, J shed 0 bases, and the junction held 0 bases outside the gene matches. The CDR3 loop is CASSYGTSSYEQYF. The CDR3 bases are TGTGCCAGCAGTTACGGGACTAGCTCCTACGAGCAGTACTTC.

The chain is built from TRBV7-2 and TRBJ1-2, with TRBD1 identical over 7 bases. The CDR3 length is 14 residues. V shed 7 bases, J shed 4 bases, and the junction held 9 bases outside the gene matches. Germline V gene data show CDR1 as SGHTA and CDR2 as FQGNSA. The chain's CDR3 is CASTREGASYGYTF. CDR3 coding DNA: TGTGCCAGCACCAGGGAGGGGGCGAGCTATGGCTACACCTTC.

The CDR3 bases are TGTGCCAGTAGCCTTGAGGCGGAACAGCCCCAGCATTTT. Residues: CASSLEAEQPQHF. The genes are TRBV19 and TRBJ1-5; D not certain. This CDR3 has 13 amino acids. Germline V gene data show CDR1 as LNHDA and CDR2 as SQIVND (reference sequence). V dropped 6 bases and J dropped 7 bases, with 13 bases sitting between them.

The CDR3 nucleotides are TGCAGCGTTGAAGATGGTGCTTTAGGTGGGGGCTACACCTTC. Its translation: CSVEDGALGGGYTF. The chain combines TRBV29-1 with TRBJ1-2; no reliable D call. There are 14 residues in the CDR3. Between the trimmed V and J ends, which lost 0 bases and 8 bases, there was a span of 16 bases. Germline CDR1 SQVTM, CDR2 ANQGSEA.

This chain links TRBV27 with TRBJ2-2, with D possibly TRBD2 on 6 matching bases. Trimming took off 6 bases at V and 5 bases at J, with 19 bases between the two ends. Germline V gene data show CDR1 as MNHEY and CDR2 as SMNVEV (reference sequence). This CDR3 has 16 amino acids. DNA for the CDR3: TGTGCCAGCAGCCGATTAAGGGCGGGAAGGACCGGGGAGCTGTTTTTT. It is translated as CASSRLRAGRTGELFF.

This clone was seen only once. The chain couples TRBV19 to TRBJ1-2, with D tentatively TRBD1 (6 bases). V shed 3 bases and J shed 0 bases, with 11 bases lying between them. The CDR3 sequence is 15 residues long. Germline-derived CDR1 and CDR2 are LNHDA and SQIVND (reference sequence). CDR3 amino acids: CASSMGAGANYGYTF. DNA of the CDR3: TGTGCCAGTAGTATGGGGGCAGGGGCTAACTATGGCTACACCTTC.

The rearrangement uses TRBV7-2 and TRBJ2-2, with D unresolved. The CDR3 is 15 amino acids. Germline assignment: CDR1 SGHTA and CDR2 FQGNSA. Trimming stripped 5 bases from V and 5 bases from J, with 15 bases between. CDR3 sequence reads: CASSLSRRRTGELFF. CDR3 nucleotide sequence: TGTGCCAGCAGCCTTAGCCGGAGACGAACCGGGGAGCTGTTTTTT.

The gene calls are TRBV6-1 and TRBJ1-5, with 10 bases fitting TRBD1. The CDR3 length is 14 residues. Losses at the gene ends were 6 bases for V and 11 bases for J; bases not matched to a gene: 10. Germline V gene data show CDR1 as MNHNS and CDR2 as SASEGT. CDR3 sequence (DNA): TGTGCCAGCAGAACCACCGGGACAGGGGCCGCCCAGCATTTT. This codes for CASRTTGTGAAQHF.

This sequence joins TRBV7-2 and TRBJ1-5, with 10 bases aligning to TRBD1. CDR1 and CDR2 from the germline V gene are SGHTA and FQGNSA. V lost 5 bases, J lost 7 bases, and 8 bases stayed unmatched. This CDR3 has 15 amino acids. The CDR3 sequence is CASSETGGAGQPQHF. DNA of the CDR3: TGTGCCAGCAGCGAGACAGGGGGCGCGGGACAGCCCCAGCATTTT.

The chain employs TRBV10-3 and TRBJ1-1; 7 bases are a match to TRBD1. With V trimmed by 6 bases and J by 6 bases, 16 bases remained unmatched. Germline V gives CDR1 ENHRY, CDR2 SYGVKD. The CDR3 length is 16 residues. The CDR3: CAISTIRSRDSAEAFF. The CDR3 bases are TGTGCCATCAGCACTATCCGGTCCCGGGACAGCGCTGAAGCTTTCTTT.

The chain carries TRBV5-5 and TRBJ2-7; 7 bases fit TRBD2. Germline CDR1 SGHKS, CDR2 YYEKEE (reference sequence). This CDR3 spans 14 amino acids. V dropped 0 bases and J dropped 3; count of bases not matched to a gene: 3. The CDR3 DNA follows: TGTGCCAGCAGCTTGGGGGGGGGAAACTACGAGCAGTACTTC. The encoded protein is CASSLGGGNYEQYF.

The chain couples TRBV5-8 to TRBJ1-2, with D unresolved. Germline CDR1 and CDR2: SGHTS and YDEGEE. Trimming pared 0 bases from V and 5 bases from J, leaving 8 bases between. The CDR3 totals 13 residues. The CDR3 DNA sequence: TGTGCCAGCAGCTTGGGGCAGATATATGGCTACACCTTC. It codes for CASSLGQIYGYTF.

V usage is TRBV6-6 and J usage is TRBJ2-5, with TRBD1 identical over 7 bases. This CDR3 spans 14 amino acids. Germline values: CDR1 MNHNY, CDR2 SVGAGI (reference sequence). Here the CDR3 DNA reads TGTGCTCACTCCCGACAGGGAGCCCAAGAGACCCAGTACTTC. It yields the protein CAHSRQGAQETQYF.

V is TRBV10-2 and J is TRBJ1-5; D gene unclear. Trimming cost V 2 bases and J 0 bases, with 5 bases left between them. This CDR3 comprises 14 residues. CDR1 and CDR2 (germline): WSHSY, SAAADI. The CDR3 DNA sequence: TGCGCCAGCAGTGAGCAGGTTAGCAATCAGCCCCAGCATTTT. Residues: CASSEQVSNQPQHF.

CDR3: CARSLGGWNEKLFF. The CDR3 DNA sequence: TGTGCCAGAAGCTTAGGGGGTTGGAATGAAAAACTGTTTTTT. The V and J genes are TRBV5-3 and TRBJ1-4, with D perhaps TRBD1 (6 bases). TRBV5-3 is filed as an ORF, its function uncertain. The CDR3 is 14 amino acids. V was clipped by 2 bases and J by 5 bases, with 10 bases between them.

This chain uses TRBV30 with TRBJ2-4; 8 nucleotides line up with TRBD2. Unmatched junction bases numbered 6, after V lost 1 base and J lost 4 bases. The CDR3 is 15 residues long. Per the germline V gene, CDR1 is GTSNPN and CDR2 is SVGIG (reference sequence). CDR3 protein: CAWSGGSGRKNIQYF. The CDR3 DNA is TGTGCCTGGAGTGGGGGAAGCGGGAGAAAAAACATTCAGTACTTC.

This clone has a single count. CDR3 sequence (DNA): TGTGCCAGCAGTATTAGCTCGGTCTACGAGCAGTACTTC. It yields the protein CASSISSVYEQYF. The chain combines TRBV2 with TRBJ2-7; D is uncertain. In germline, CDR1 is SNHLY, CDR2 FYNNEI. The CDR3 runs to 13 residues. V gave up 5 bases and J gave up 3 bases, with 11 bases separating them.

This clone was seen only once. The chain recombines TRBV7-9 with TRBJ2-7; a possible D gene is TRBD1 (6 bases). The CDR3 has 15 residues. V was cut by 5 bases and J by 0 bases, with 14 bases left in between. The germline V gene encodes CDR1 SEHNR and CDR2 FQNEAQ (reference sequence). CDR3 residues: CASSPRGTPSYEQYF. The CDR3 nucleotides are TGTGCCAGCAGCCCCAGGGGAACCCCCTCCTACGAGCAGTACTTC.

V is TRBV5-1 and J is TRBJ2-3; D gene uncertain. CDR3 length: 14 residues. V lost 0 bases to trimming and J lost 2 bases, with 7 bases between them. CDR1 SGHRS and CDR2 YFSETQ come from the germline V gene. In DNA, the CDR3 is TGCGCCAGCAGCTTGGAGCAGCTCACAGATACGCAGTATTTT. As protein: CASSLEQLTDTQYF.

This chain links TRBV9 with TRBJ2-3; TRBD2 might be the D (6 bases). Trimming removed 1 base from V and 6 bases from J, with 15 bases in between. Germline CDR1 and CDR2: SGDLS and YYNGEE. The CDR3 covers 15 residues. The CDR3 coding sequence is TGTGCCAGCAGCGTAAACCCTAGCGCTGGGGATACGCAGTATTTT. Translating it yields CASSVNPSAGDTQYF.

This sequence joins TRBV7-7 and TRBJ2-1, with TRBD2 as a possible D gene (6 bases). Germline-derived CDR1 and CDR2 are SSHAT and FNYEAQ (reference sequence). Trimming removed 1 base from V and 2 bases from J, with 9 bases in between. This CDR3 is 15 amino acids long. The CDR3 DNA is TGTGCCAGCAGCTTAGGGGAGGCCCCCTACAATGAGCAGTTCTTC. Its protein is CASSLGEAPYNEQFF.

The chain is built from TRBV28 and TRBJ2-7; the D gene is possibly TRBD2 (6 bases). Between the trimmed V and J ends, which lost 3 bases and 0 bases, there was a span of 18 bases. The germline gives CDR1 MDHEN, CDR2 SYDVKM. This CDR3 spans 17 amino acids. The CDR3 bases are TGTGCCAGCAGTTTCCACCCCTTCCGGGAGTTCTCCTACGAGCAGTACTTC. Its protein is CASSFHPFREFSYEQYF.

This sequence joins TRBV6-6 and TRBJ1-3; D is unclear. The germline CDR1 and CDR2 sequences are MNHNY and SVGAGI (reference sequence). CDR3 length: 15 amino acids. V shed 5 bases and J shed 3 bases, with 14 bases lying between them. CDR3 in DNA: TGTGCCAGCAGTGACCTTTCCATAGATGGAAACACCATATATTTT. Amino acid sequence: CASSDLSIDGNTIYF.

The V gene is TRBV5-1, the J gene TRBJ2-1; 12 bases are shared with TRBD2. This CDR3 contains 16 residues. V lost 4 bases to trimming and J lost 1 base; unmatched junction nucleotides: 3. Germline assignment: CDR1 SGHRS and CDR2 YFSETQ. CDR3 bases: TGCGCCAGCAGCACCGGACTAGCGGGATCCTACAATGAGCAGTTCTTC. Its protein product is CASSTGLAGSYNEQFF.

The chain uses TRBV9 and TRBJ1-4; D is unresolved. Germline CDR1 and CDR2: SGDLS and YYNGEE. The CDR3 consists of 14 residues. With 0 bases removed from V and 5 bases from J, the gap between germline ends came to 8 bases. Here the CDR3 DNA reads TGTGCCAGCAGCGTAGGCGGGTGGAATGAAAAACTGTTTTTT. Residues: CASSVGGWNEKLFF.

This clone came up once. The CDR3 protein is CASSLARGLGTEAFF. The CDR3 coding sequence is TGTGCCAGCAGCTTAGCCAGGGGGCTTGGCACTGAAGCTTTCTTT. This chain uses TRBV7-2 with TRBJ1-1, with 8 bases lining up with TRBD1. V trimming: 0 bases; J trimming: 4 bases; junction bases outside the gene matches: 4. CDR3 length: 15 amino acids. CDR1 SGHTA and CDR2 FQGNSA come from the germline V gene.

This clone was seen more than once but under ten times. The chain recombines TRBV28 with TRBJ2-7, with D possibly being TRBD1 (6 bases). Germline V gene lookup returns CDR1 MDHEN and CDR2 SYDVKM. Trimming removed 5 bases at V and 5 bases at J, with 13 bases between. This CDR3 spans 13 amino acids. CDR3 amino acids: CASSPEGVDEQYF. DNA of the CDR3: TGTGCCAGCAGTCCCGAGGGGGTCGACGAGCAGTACTTC.